A single T cell receptor beta chain is shown here with its context. Its antigen is unidentified. V dropped 6 bases and J dropped 5; count of bases not matched to a gene: 7. The CDR3 is 14 amino acids. Germline CDR1 is MNHEY and CDR2 is SVGAGI. Vbeta (60) and Jbeta (13) primers were used in the PCR. Repertoires were generated with immunoSEQ multiplex PCR, while TCRdb's copy carries only in-frame clones and drops some. The sample includes some 270,000 clones, roughly 80% seen only once; the top ten take around 0.33%. This sample stems from a study of cytomegalovirus exposure and HLA in healthy donors. About the research overall: Falling in the Caucasian-associated ancestry cluster were approximately 84% of 300 to 500 genotyped donors. The study's findings and limits: Indistinguishable V segments such as TRBV6-2 and TRBV6-3 were excluded. In a later analysis, at a false discovery rate of 0.05, fewer than 20,000 TCR beta sequences matched HLA alleles.

The chain carries TRBV6-5 and TRBJ1-2; 9 bases line up with TRBD1. Sample: PBMCs. This receptor was obtained from a girl aged 2-10 years in good health and CMV-seronegative. CDR3 amino acids: CASSNGQGRYGYTF. DNA of the CDR3: TGTGCCAGCAGCAACGGACAGGGGCGGTATGGCTACACCTTC.